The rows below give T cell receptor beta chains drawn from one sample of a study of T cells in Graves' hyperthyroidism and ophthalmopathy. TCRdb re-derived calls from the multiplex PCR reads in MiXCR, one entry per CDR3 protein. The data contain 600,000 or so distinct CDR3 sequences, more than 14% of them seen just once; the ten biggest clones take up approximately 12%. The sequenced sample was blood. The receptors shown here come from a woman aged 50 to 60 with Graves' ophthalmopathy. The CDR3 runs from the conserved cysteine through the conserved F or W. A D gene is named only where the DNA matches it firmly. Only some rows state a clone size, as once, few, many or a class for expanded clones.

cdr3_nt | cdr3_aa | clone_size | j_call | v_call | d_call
TGTGCCAGCAGCGCTACAGGGGTCCAGGAGACCCAGTACTTC | CASSATGVQETQYF | many | TRBJ2-5 | TRBV7-9 | TRBD1
TGTGCCAGCAGCCAAGGTCTGGGCCAGTTCGCTGAAGCTTTCTTT | CASSQGLGQFAEAFF | . | TRBJ1-1 | TRBV4-2 | .
TGTGCCACCAAAATGGGGGTAACCGGGGAGCTGTTTTTT | CATKMGVTGELFF | few | TRBJ2-2 | TRBV24-1 | .
TGTGCCAGCAGCTTAAGACAGGGGCTAATGAACACTGAAGCTTTCTTT | CASSLRQGLMNTEAFF | many | TRBJ1-1 | TRBV7-9 | TRBD1
TGTGCCAGCAGAGATACAGGGGGTCACACCGGGGAGCTGTTTTTT | CASRDTGGHTGELFF | few | TRBJ2-2 | TRBV6-1 | TRBD1
TGCGCCAGCAGTCAGTCAACAGGGAACACTGAAGCTTTCTTT | CASSQSTGNTEAFF | . | TRBJ1-1 | TRBV4-3 | .
TGTGCCAGCAGCCGGGACTCCAATGAGCAGTTCTTC | CASSRDSNEQFF | . | TRBJ2-1 | TRBV7-2 | .
TGTGCCAGCAGTGAGCAGGAAGGTTCATACGAGCAGTACTTC | CASSEQEGSYEQYF | many | TRBJ2-7 | TRBV6-4 | .
TGTGCCAGCAGCACTAACCGGGGACTAGCGGATTACAATGAGCAGTTCTTC | CASSTNRGLADYNEQFF | many | TRBJ2-1 | TRBV7-9 | TRBD2
TGTGCCAGCAAGACTAGCGGAGACCCCTACACCGGGGAGCTGTTTTTT | CASKTSGDPYTGELFF | many | TRBJ2-2 | TRBV28 | TRBD2
TGTGCCAGCAGCTTACGACCCTCGGGGGGGGACGCCTCTTATTGGGCCCTCCACTTT | CASSLRPSGGDASYWALHF | few | TRBJ1-6 | TRBV7-2 | .
TGTGCCAGCAGCTTAGATCGGGGGGGCTCCTACAATGAGCAGTTCTTC | CASSLDRGGSYNEQFF | many | TRBJ2-1 | TRBV11-2 | TRBD2
TGTGCCAGCAGCGTAGACCACACAGATACGCAGTATTTT | CASSVDHTDTQYF | many | TRBJ2-3 | TRBV9 | .
TGTGCCAGCTCACGGACAGGGGAAGAGACCCAGTACTTC | CASSRTGEETQYF | many | TRBJ2-5 | TRBV6-2/TRBV6-3 | TRBD1
TGTGCCAGTAGCATGGCAGGGGGCACTGAAGCTTTCTTT | CASSMAGGTEAFF | . | TRBJ1-1 | TRBV19 | TRBD1
TGCGCCAGCAGCCCGGTGGGCCAGGTCTCCTACGAGCAGTACTTC | CASSPVGQVSYEQYF | few | TRBJ2-7 | TRBV5-1 | .
TGTGCCACCAGTGATTCGGGGACTAGCGGGCTCCTCACAGATACGCAGTATTTT | CATSDSGTSGLLTDTQYF | many | TRBJ2-3 | TRBV24-1 | TRBD2
TGTGCCAGCAGTTTTCAGGCTGAAGCTTTCTTT | CASSFQAEAFF | few | TRBJ1-1 | TRBV12-3/TRBV12-4 | .
TGTGCCAGCAGCTTAGAAGGGACTAGCGGATACAATGAGCAGTTCTTC | CASSLEGTSGYNEQFF | many | TRBJ2-1 | TRBV7-2 | TRBD2
TGTGCCAGCATCCCGGGACAAGACTACGAGCAGTACTTC | CASIPGQDYEQYF | . | TRBJ2-7 | TRBV3-1 | .
TGCGCCAGCAGTTCCCGGGACTACCGCGGAGATACGCAGTATTTT | CASSSRDYRGDTQYF | many | TRBJ2-3 | TRBV5-1 | TRBD2
TGTGCCAGCAGCTTACGAGGGAGGGGGCGGGAGCAGTTCTTC | CASSLRGRGREQFF | many | TRBJ2-1 | TRBV11-3 | .
TGTGCCAGCAGCTTCTCAGCCAAGGGACTAGGCGATAATGAGCAGTTCTTC | CASSFSAKGLGDNEQFF | . | TRBJ2-1 | TRBV6-5 | TRBD2
TGTGCCTGGAGTCCATTCCCGGGGGAAGATACGCAGTATTTT | CAWSPFPGEDTQYF | many | TRBJ2-3 | TRBV30 | .
TGCAGCGTCGTGTTCGGGATCGGGAATACGCAGTATTTT | CSVVFGIGNTQYF | many | TRBJ2-3 | TRBV29-1 | .
TGTGCCAGAACATTGGGACAGCTATCCTATGGCTACACCTTC | CARTLGQLSYGYTF | many | TRBJ1-2 | TRBV30 | TRBD1
TGTGCCAGCAGAACAGGGGGCGGGCGGAACACTGAAGCTTTCTTT | CASRTGGGRNTEAFF | many | TRBJ1-1 | TRBV2 | TRBD1
TGTGCCAGCAATCGGGGGACAGATACGCAGTATTTT | CASNRGTDTQYF | many | TRBJ2-3 | TRBV2 | .
TGCAGTATTTCCGGGACTAGCGGGGGCACAGATACGCAGTATTTT | CSISGTSGGTDTQYF | few | TRBJ2-3 | TRBV20-1 | TRBD2
TGTGCCAGCAGCCAGGTTGAGCCCTTGAGTGGTTGGGAGCAGTACTTC | CASSQVEPLSGWEQYF | many | TRBJ2-7 | TRBV3-1 | .
TGTGCCACCAGCAGCAGGACAGGGTTATACAATGAGCAGTTCTTC | CATSSRTGLYNEQFF | . | TRBJ2-1 | TRBV15 | TRBD1
TGTGCCAGCAGCAAAGGGACTAGCGGTCCCACAGATACGCAGTATTTT | CASSKGTSGPTDTQYF | many | TRBJ2-3 | TRBV7-9 | TRBD2
TGTGCCAGCGCTAGAACGACTAGCGGGAGCTACGAGCAGTACTTC | CASARTTSGSYEQYF | many | TRBJ2-7 | TRBV28 | TRBD2
TGTGCCAGCAGCCAAGAACTCCCGGCTAGCGGCTATTATTCCTTCATCTACGAGCAGTACTTC | CASSQELPASGYYSFIYEQYF | . | TRBJ2-7 | TRBV14 | TRBD2
TGCAGTGCTAGAGCGTCTTCTTCGGCACTAGCGGGAGGAAGCACCGGGGAGCTGTTTTTT | CSARASSSALAGGSTGELFF | . | TRBJ2-2 | TRBV20-1 | TRBD2
TGTGCCAGCAGTACCCATACAGGGGGATTAGCCAAAAACATTCAGTACTTC | CASSTHTGGLAKNIQYF | few | TRBJ2-4 | TRBV28 | TRBD1
TGTGCCAGCAGCTTCAGGGGAGAGACCCAGTACTTC | CASSFRGETQYF | many | TRBJ2-5 | TRBV7-2 | .
TGTGCCAGCAGCCGCAGGACAGGGCGAGGGATGGATTCACCCCTCCACTTT | CASSRRTGRGMDSPLHF | many | TRBJ1-6 | TRBV3-1 | TRBD1
TGTGCCAGCAGCCAAGCATTTATCGCTGCAACTAATGAAAAACTGTTTTTT | CASSQAFIAATNEKLFF | few | TRBJ1-4 | TRBV4-2 | .
TGTGCCAGCAGCCGTGGTAGCGGAAGCTACGAGCAGTACTTC | CASSRGSGSYEQYF | many | TRBJ2-7 | TRBV3-1 | .
TGCAGCGTTGATGTTGACGAAGCGGGTGGCTACACCTTC | CSVDVDEAGGYTF | many | TRBJ1-2 | TRBV29-1 | .
TGTGCCAGCAGCTTAGAGAGCAATTCACCCCTCCACTTT | CASSLESNSPLHF | many | TRBJ1-6 | TRBV11-2 | .
TGTGCCTGGAATAGGAGGGCGGGAGAGCAGTACTTC | CAWNRRAGEQYF | many | TRBJ2-7 | TRBV30 | .
TGCAGTGCTAGAGGGGACAGGGTCGGGCAGCCCCAGCATTTT | CSARGDRVGQPQHF | many | TRBJ1-5 | TRBV20-1 | TRBD1
TGCAGCGTCGGGACTAGCGGAGGGGACGGGACCCAGTACTTC | CSVGTSGGDGTQYF | many | TRBJ2-5 | TRBV29-1 | TRBD2
TGTGCCAGCAGCCAAGGCCGATACAGTACCTACGAGCAGTACTTC | CASSQGRYSTYEQYF | many | TRBJ2-7 | TRBV3-1 | .
TGTGCCAGCAGCTTAGAGCCCAGGGGGCTCTCCTACAATGAGCAGTTCTTC | CASSLEPRGLSYNEQFF | many | TRBJ2-1 | TRBV7-2 | TRBD1
TGTGCCAGCAGCTTAGGGAATTCAGCGGGTCTAGGGGAGCTGTTTTTT | CASSLGNSAGLGELFF | . | TRBJ2-2 | TRBV7-3 | .
TGTGCCAGCAGCCAAGATTGGTCCGTAGTTCAAGAGACCCAGTACTTC | CASSQDWSVVQETQYF | . | TRBJ2-5 | TRBV14 | .
TGTGCCAGCTCACCTGGACTAGCCCTCTACGAGCAGTACTTC | CASSPGLALYEQYF | many | TRBJ2-7 | TRBV18 | TRBD2
TGCGCCAGCAGCTTGGCCTCGGGGGGCGCGGTCCCCTACGAGCAGTACTTC | CASSLASGGAVPYEQYF | . | TRBJ2-7 | TRBV5-1 | .
TGTGCCAGCAGTCCAGCGGGAGGGCTCGTCGGGGAGCTGTTTTTT | CASSPAGGLVGELFF | many | TRBJ2-2 | TRBV12-3/TRBV12-4 | TRBD2
TGTGCCAGCAGTTTATCGGGGGTCCAAGAGACCCAGTACTTC | CASSLSGVQETQYF | many | TRBJ2-5 | TRBV27 | .
TGTGCCACCAGCAGAGATATCCAGGGAAACATTCAGTACTTC | CATSRDIQGNIQYF | few | TRBJ2-4 | TRBV15 | .
TGTGCCAGCAGTCCCACCATCGGGGGGCGCGTGCGTGAGCAGTTCTTC | CASSPTIGGRVREQFF | many | TRBJ2-1 | TRBV28 | .
TGTGCCACCAGCCCGCGACAGGGGGGTCAGGATGAGCAGTTCTTC | CATSPRQGGQDEQFF | . | TRBJ2-1 | TRBV15 | TRBD1
TGTGCCAGCAGTTTAAAAGAAAACATTCAGTACTTC | CASSLKENIQYF | many | TRBJ2-4 | TRBV12-3/TRBV12-4 | .
TGTGCCAGCAGCCCGACAGGGGGAGGTGGCTACACCTTC | CASSPTGGGGYTF | many | TRBJ1-2 | TRBV2 | TRBD1